This T cell receptor beta chain was profiled in a study of OX40 agonist ivuxolimab in advanced cancers. General notes on the study: Ivuxolimab was a fully human IgG2 agonistic monoclonal antibody targeting the costimulatory receptor OX40 (CD134). Of the approximately 53 patients in dose escalation, some 20 had hepatocellular carcinoma, around 15 had melanoma, 9 had renal cell carcinoma and 9 had head and neck cancer. Intravenous ivuxolimab was administered to patients every 2 weeks at six dose levels: 0.01, 0.1, 0.3, 1.5, 3 and 10 mg/kg. The paper covers the monotherapy dose-escalation part of the phase I ivuxolimab trial, which included N ≈ 57 patients. The point of sequencing TCRbeta in the periphery was to test whether ivuxolimab changed TCR sequence diversity and drove clonal T-cell expansion. Prior anti-PD-1, anti-PD-L1 or anti-CTLA-4 therapy was permitted, and roughly two fifths of dose-escalation patients had received checkpoint inhibitors. A male proportion of under 85% and a mean age of 60 years, ranging from about 23 to 90, were recorded for the dose-escalation cohort. Partial responses were achieved by three dose-escalation patients, of whom one had hepatocellular carcinoma and two had cutaneous melanoma. The investigation overall reported the following: Low levels of normalized T-cell clonal expansion were also seen in some patients who did not respond. After ivuxolimab, more expanded clones were found on average in CD8+ T cells than in CD4+ T cells. In the 0.1-3.0 mg/kg groups, partial responders were among the patients with the lowest normalized peripheral clonal expansion, particularly in CD8+ T cells. The antigen specificity of the clonally expanded peripheral T cells was not determined. At doses of 0.1 to 3.0 mg/kg, clonal expansion of both CD4+ and CD8+ T cells in blood was seen between baseline and week 6.

The V end loses 4 bases and the J end loses 8 bases, and a stretch of 14 bases separates them. The CDR3 contains 13 residues, cysteine and phenylalanine counted. The entry retains the CDR3 DNA only, 39 bases that are in frame from base 1. CDR1 and CDR2 (MGHRA, YSYEKL) derive from the germline V gene. Genomic DNA was isolated from the sorted cells so that the TCRbeta CDR3 region could be sequenced. The immunoSEQ Assay was used for sequencing of TCRbeta CDR3 regions. TCRdb took this table from immuneACCESS and kept in-frame rearrangements with V and J called. Such tables lack part of the clones; where checked against another copy, unresolved V genes explain under half of the gap, and the rest is unexplained. The sample contains 77,000 or so clones, 81% of them found a single time. The ten biggest clones cover more than 4% of the sample. Note on this clone: No cognate antigen has been identified for it. No much larger clonotype is one base removed from it; base qualities were not supplied.

Patients with autoimmune disease history or receiving systemic immunosuppression were excluded from the trial. In every dose cohort, peripheral blood was drawn for TCR sequencing at baseline, cycle 4 day 1, and cycle 7 day 1. Samples came from an open-label, multicenter, first-in-human phase I dose-escalation trial of ivuxolimab. The trial enrolled adults with locally advanced or metastatic head and neck squamous cell, hepatocellular, melanoma or renal cell carcinoma. Before TCR sequencing, CD4+ and CD8+ T cells were separately sorted from peripheral blood. The receptor's source is an adult with an advanced solid tumor such as melanoma, head and neck, liver or kidney cancer. In this chain, TRBV4-1 is recombined with TRBJ1-2; the D gene is perhaps TRBD1, on 6 matching bases. This sample comprised CD4+ or CD8+ T cells sorted from blood, obtained in a trial of the OX40 agonist ivuxolimab. The CDR3 reads as follows: CASSLGTSDGYTF. The DNA is TGCGCCAGCAGCCTCGGGACATCTGACGGCTACACCTTC.